A selection of T cell receptor beta chains follows, all from one sample in a study of blood T cell repertoires in COVID-19. The assay was immunoSEQ multiplex PCR, and TCRdb's table has in-frame clones only and misses some. The repertoire includes over 50,000 clones, around 90% of them detected once, and around 4.5% sits in the top ten. The specimen sequenced was peripheral blood. Receptors were obtained from a human donor in a cohort sampled during active COVID-19. Both conserved end residues are part of each CDR3. D genes are given only for firm matches. The size of a clone is reported for some rows only, either as once, few or many, or as a class for expanded clones.

len: 13; d_gene: -; j_gene: TRBJ1-2; abundance: -; v_gene: TRBV30; CDR3aa: CAWSMSGGYGYTF; CDR3nt: TGTGCCTGGAGTATGTCAGGAGGCTATGGCTACACCTTC
len: 17; d_gene: TRBD1; j_gene: TRBJ1-6; abundance: -; v_gene: TRBV4-1; CDR3aa: CASSQINRGQRKSPLHF; CDR3nt: TGCGCCAGCAGCCAAATTAACAGGGGGCAAAGAAAATCACCCCTCCACTTT
len: 16; d_gene: -; j_gene: TRBJ1-3; abundance: -; v_gene: TRBV6-1; CDR3aa: CASSELGASTRNTIYF; CDR3nt: TGTGCCAGCAGTGAACTGGGGGCATCAACGAGAAACACCATATATTTT
len: 17; d_gene: TRBD2; j_gene: TRBJ2-7; abundance: -; v_gene: TRBV3-1/TRBV3-2; CDR3aa: CASSRGTSGGPTYEQYF; CDR3nt: TGTGCCAGCAGCCGAGGGACTAGCGGGGGTCCAACCTACGAGCAGTACTTC
len: 13; d_gene: -; j_gene: TRBJ1-6; abundance: -; v_gene: TRBV12-3/TRBV12-4; CDR3aa: CASSRTGNSPLHF; CDR3nt: TGTGCCAGCAGTCGGACTGGGAATTCACCCCTCCACTTT
len: 15; d_gene: TRBD1; j_gene: TRBJ1-1; abundance: once; v_gene: TRBV5-1; CDR3aa: CASSSGTGMNTEAFF; CDR3nt: TGCGCCAGCAGCTCGGGGACAGGAATGAACACTGAAGCTTTCTTT
len: 15; d_gene: -; j_gene: TRBJ2-5; abundance: -; v_gene: TRBV7-9; CDR3aa: CASSFPGAYQETQYF; CDR3nt: TGTGCCAGCAGCTTCCCCGGAGCCTACCAAGAGACCCAGTACTTC
len: 18; d_gene: TRBD2; j_gene: TRBJ2-2; abundance: -; v_gene: TRBV9; CDR3aa: CASSPEAGLAVVTGELFF; CDR3nt: TGTGCCAGCAGCCCCGAGGCGGGACTAGCGGTAGTAACCGGGGAGCTGTTTTTT
len: 15; d_gene: -; j_gene: TRBJ1-6; abundance: -; v_gene: TRBV2; CDR3aa: CASSGGGGVNSPLHF; CDR3nt: TGTGCCAGCAGTGGAGGGGGAGGGGTTAATTCACCCCTCCACTTT
len: 14; d_gene: TRBD1; j_gene: TRBJ1-5; abundance: -; v_gene: TRBV24-1; CDR3aa: CATARAGGNQPQHF; CDR3nt: TGTGCCACCGCCCGGGCAGGGGGGAATCAGCCCCAGCATTTT
len: 15; d_gene: -; j_gene: TRBJ2-2; abundance: -; v_gene: TRBV6-5; CDR3aa: CASSYLDRHTGELFF; CDR3nt: TGTGCCAGCAGTTATCTGGACAGACACACCGGGGAGCTGTTTTTT
len: 13; d_gene: -; j_gene: TRBJ2-1; abundance: -; v_gene: TRBV10-2; CDR3aa: CASSGILLDEQFF; CDR3nt: TGCGCCAGCAGCGGGATTTTATTGGATGAGCAGTTCTTC
len: 14; d_gene: TRBD2; j_gene: TRBJ2-4; abundance: -; v_gene: TRBV7-2; CDR3aa: CASSLGLAGNIQYF; CDR3nt: TGTGCCAGCAGCCTCGGACTAGCGGGAAACATTCAGTACTTC
len: 15; d_gene: TRBD2; j_gene: TRBJ2-7; abundance: -; v_gene: TRBV5-1; CDR3aa: CASSLTSGSWYEQYF; CDR3nt: TGCGCCAGTTCCTTAACTAGCGGGAGTTGGTACGAGCAGTACTTC
len: 13; d_gene: TRBD1; j_gene: TRBJ2-7; abundance: -; v_gene: TRBV6-5; CDR3aa: CASRRDRGEEQYF; CDR3nt: TGTGCCAGCAGAAGGGACAGGGGCGAAGAGCAGTACTTC
len: 15; d_gene: -; j_gene: TRBJ2-2; abundance: -; v_gene: TRBV18; CDR3aa: CASSPRTENTGELFF; CDR3nt: TGTGCCAGCTCACCAAGGACAGAGAACACCGGGGAGCTGTTTTTT
len: 13; d_gene: -; j_gene: TRBJ2-1; abundance: -; v_gene: TRBV18; CDR3aa: CASSPRSYNEQFF; CDR3nt: TGTGCCAGCTCCCCCCGTTCCTACAATGAGCAGTTCTTC
len: 12; d_gene: -; j_gene: TRBJ1-4; abundance: -; v_gene: TRBV11-2; CDR3aa: CASSPQGEKLFF; CDR3nt: TGTGCCAGCAGCCCACAGGGAGAAAAACTGTTTTTT
len: 16; d_gene: TRBD1; j_gene: TRBJ2-2; abundance: -; v_gene: TRBV5-1; CDR3aa: CASSLAGDRVIWELFF; CDR3nt: TGCGCCAGCAGCTTGGCTGGCGACAGGGTGATTTGGGAGCTGTTTTTT
len: 13; d_gene: -; j_gene: TRBJ2-1; abundance: -; v_gene: TRBV11-3; CDR3aa: CASSFQLYNEQFF; CDR3nt: TGTGCCAGCAGCTTTCAACTTTACAATGAGCAGTTCTTC
len: 15; d_gene: TRBD1; j_gene: TRBJ2-2; abundance: -; v_gene: TRBV6-5; CDR3aa: CASSYITGGSGELFF; CDR3nt: TGTGCCAGCAGTTACATCACAGGGGGCTCTGGGGAGCTGTTTTTT
len: 11; d_gene: -; j_gene: TRBJ1-1; abundance: -; v_gene: TRBV29-1; CDR3aa: CSVALNTEAFF; CDR3nt: TGCAGCGTTGCTCTGAACACTGAAGCTTTCTTT
len: 16; d_gene: -; j_gene: TRBJ1-5; abundance: -; v_gene: TRBV19; CDR3aa: CASSIGAAGGGQPQHF; CDR3nt: TGTGCCAGTAGTATAGGCGCGGCGGGAGGGGGTCAGCCCCAGCATTTT
len: 14; d_gene: TRBD1; j_gene: TRBJ1-1; abundance: -; v_gene: TRBV7-9; CDR3aa: CASSLGQGNTEAFF; CDR3nt: TGTGCCAGCAGCTTAGGACAGGGGAACACTGAAGCTTTCTTT
len: 14; d_gene: -; j_gene: TRBJ2-1; abundance: few; v_gene: TRBV11-2; CDR3aa: CASSLTDQINEQFF; CDR3nt: TGTGCCAGCAGCTTAACTGATCAAATAAATGAGCAGTTCTTC
len: 15; d_gene: -; j_gene: TRBJ2-7; abundance: -; v_gene: TRBV28; CDR3aa: CASRTVGTHLYEQYF; CDR3nt: TGTGCCAGCAGAACTGTGGGGACTCACCTCTACGAGCAGTACTTC
len: 14; d_gene: TRBD1; j_gene: TRBJ2-3; abundance: -; v_gene: TRBV29-1; CDR3aa: CSGVTGGPTDTQYF; CDR3nt: TGCAGCGGGGTGACAGGGGGCCCCACAGATACGCAGTATTTT
len: 15; d_gene: -; j_gene: TRBJ1-3; abundance: once; v_gene: TRBV5-1; CDR3aa: CASSSGQFGGNTIYF; CDR3nt: TGCGCCAGCAGCTCCGGACAGTTCGGGGGAAACACCATATATTTT
len: 13; d_gene: -; j_gene: TRBJ2-7; abundance: -; v_gene: TRBV6-2/TRBV6-3; CDR3aa: CASSYYRSYEQYF; CDR3nt: TGTGCCAGCAGTTACTACAGATCCTACGAGCAGTACTTC
len: 14; d_gene: TRBD1; j_gene: TRBJ1-1; abundance: -; v_gene: TRBV6-2/TRBV6-3; CDR3aa: CASSYQGQGTEAFF; CDR3nt: TGTGCCAGCAGTTACCAGGGACAGGGCACTGAAGCTTTCTTT
len: 15; d_gene: TRBD2; j_gene: TRBJ2-7; abundance: -; v_gene: TRBV30; CDR3aa: CAWSPLSGRSYEQYF; CDR3nt: TGTGCCTGGAGTCCTCTTAGCGGGAGGTCGTACGAGCAGTACTTC
len: 12; d_gene: -; j_gene: TRBJ2-2; abundance: -; v_gene: TRBV2; CDR3aa: CAGLTIPGELFF; CDR3nt: TGTGCCGGCCTTACCATCCCCGGGGAGCTGTTTTTT
len: 14; d_gene: -; j_gene: TRBJ2-7; abundance: few; v_gene: TRBV7-9; CDR3aa: CASSGRDTSYEQYF; CDR3nt: TGTGCCAGCAGCGGCCGGGACACCTCCTACGAGCAGTACTTC
len: 17; d_gene: TRBD2; j_gene: TRBJ2-1; abundance: once; v_gene: TRBV13; CDR3aa: CASSLGRGTSVYNEQFF; CDR3nt: TGTGCCAGCAGCTTAGGCCGGGGGACTAGCGTATACAATGAGCAGTTCTTC
len: 14; d_gene: TRBD2; j_gene: TRBJ2-3; abundance: -; v_gene: TRBV5-6; CDR3aa: CASKWGGSTDTQYF; CDR3nt: TGTGCCAGCAAGTGGGGGGGGAGCACAGATACGCAGTATTTT
len: 14; d_gene: -; j_gene: TRBJ1-4; abundance: -; v_gene: TRBV18; CDR3aa: CASSPPGQGEKLFF; CDR3nt: TGTGCCAGCTCACCACCGGGTCAGGGTGAAAAACTGTTTTTT
len: 14; d_gene: TRBD1; j_gene: TRBJ1-2; abundance: once; v_gene: TRBV27; CDR3aa: CASSPGTGARTYTF; CDR3nt: TGTGCCAGCAGTCCAGGGACAGGGGCCCGGACCTACACCTTC
len: 16; d_gene: TRBD1; j_gene: TRBJ1-1; abundance: -; v_gene: TRBV10-3; CDR3aa: CAISDRDRDWDTEAFF; CDR3nt: TGTGCCATCAGTGACCGGGACAGGGATTGGGACACTGAAGCTTTCTTT
len: 15; d_gene: TRBD1; j_gene: TRBJ1-5; abundance: -; v_gene: TRBV7-2; CDR3aa: CASSSIADRGQPQHF; CDR3nt: TGTGCCAGCAGCTCGATAGCCGACAGGGGACAGCCCCAGCATTTT
len: 14; d_gene: TRBD2; j_gene: TRBJ2-1; abundance: -; v_gene: TRBV25-1; CDR3aa: CASSDGGGPYEQFF; CDR3nt: TGTGCCAGCAGTGATGGCGGGGGGCCATATGAGCAGTTCTTC
len: 13; d_gene: -; j_gene: TRBJ1-5; abundance: -; v_gene: TRBV30; CDR3aa: CAWSGRNNQPQHF; CDR3nt: TGTGCCTGGAGTGGCAGGAACAATCAGCCCCAGCATTTT
len: 14; d_gene: TRBD1; j_gene: TRBJ2-3; abundance: -; v_gene: TRBV19; CDR3aa: CASRRQGATDTQYF; CDR3nt: TGTGCCAGCCGTAGACAGGGGGCCACAGATACGCAGTATTTT
len: 12; d_gene: -; j_gene: TRBJ1-2; abundance: -; v_gene: TRBV5-6; CDR3aa: CASSFFLYGYTF; CDR3nt: TGTGCCAGCAGCTTTTTCCTTTATGGCTACACCTTC
len: 14; d_gene: TRBD2; j_gene: TRBJ2-7; abundance: -; v_gene: TRBV11-2; CDR3aa: CASSLTSGSYEQYF; CDR3nt: TGTGCCAGCAGCTTGACTAGCGGGAGCTACGAGCAGTACTTC
len: 15; d_gene: TRBD2; j_gene: TRBJ2-1; abundance: -; v_gene: TRBV7-2; CDR3aa: CASSQASGTMSEQFF; CDR3nt: TGTGCCAGCAGCCAGGCTAGCGGTACAATGAGTGAGCAGTTCTTC
len: 15; d_gene: -; j_gene: TRBJ1-2; abundance: -; v_gene: TRBV18; CDR3aa: CASSPRSTVRYGYTF; CDR3nt: TGTGCCAGCTCACCAAGAAGTACAGTGAGATATGGCTACACCTTC
len: 13; d_gene: TRBD2; j_gene: TRBJ2-7; abundance: -; v_gene: TRBV29-1; CDR3aa: CSVRGGQTYEQYF; CDR3nt: TGCAGCGTCCGGGGGGGACAAACCTACGAGCAGTACTTC
len: 15; d_gene: TRBD1; j_gene: TRBJ1-1; abundance: -; v_gene: TRBV5-1; CDR3aa: CASRTRTGVNTEAFF; CDR3nt: TGCGCCAGCAGAACTAGGACAGGAGTGAACACTGAAGCTTTCTTT
len: 12; d_gene: -; j_gene: TRBJ2-5; abundance: few; v_gene: TRBV18; CDR3aa: CASSTRQETQYF; CDR3nt: TGTGCCAGCTCAACGCGGCAAGAGACCCAGTACTTC
len: 15; d_gene: -; j_gene: TRBJ1-4; abundance: -; v_gene: TRBV7-2; CDR3aa: CASSLGASTNEKLFF; CDR3nt: TGTGCCAGCAGCTTAGGGGCTTCAACTAATGAAAAACTGTTTTTT
len: 17; d_gene: TRBD1; j_gene: TRBJ2-1; abundance: -; v_gene: TRBV15; CDR3aa: CATSRDRTGGHYNEQFF; CDR3nt: TGTGCCACCAGCAGAGATAGGACAGGGGGACACTACAATGAGCAGTTCTTC
len: 13; d_gene: TRBD1; j_gene: TRBJ1-5; abundance: -; v_gene: TRBV12-3/TRBV12-4; CDR3aa: CASSRDRDQPQHF; CDR3nt: TGTGCCAGCAGTCGGGACAGAGATCAGCCCCAGCATTTT
len: 14; d_gene: -; j_gene: TRBJ1-3; abundance: once; v_gene: TRBV7-8; CDR3aa: CASSFGGSGNTIYF; CDR3nt: TGTGCCAGCAGCTTCGGGGGCTCTGGAAACACCATATATTTT
len: 15; d_gene: -; j_gene: TRBJ2-2; abundance: -; v_gene: TRBV9; CDR3aa: CASSVGQANTGELFF; CDR3nt: TGTGCCAGCAGCGTAGGGCAAGCGAACACCGGGGAGCTGTTTTTT
len: 19; d_gene: TRBD2; j_gene: TRBJ2-7; abundance: -; v_gene: TRBV7-2; CDR3aa: CASSPRPPGLAGKNYEQYF; CDR3nt: TGTGCCAGCAGCCCACGACCCCCGGGACTAGCGGGCAAGAACTACGAGCAGTACTTC
len: 14; d_gene: TRBD1; j_gene: TRBJ2-2; abundance: once; v_gene: TRBV7-2; CDR3aa: CASRQTGGTGELFF; CDR3nt: TGTGCCAGCAGGCAAACAGGGGGCACCGGGGAGCTGTTTTTT
len: 15; d_gene: TRBD1; j_gene: TRBJ1-5; abundance: -; v_gene: TRBV7-2; CDR3aa: CASSRGQGSNQPQHF; CDR3nt: TGTGCCAGCAGCCGGGGACAGGGAAGCAATCAGCCCCAGCATTTT